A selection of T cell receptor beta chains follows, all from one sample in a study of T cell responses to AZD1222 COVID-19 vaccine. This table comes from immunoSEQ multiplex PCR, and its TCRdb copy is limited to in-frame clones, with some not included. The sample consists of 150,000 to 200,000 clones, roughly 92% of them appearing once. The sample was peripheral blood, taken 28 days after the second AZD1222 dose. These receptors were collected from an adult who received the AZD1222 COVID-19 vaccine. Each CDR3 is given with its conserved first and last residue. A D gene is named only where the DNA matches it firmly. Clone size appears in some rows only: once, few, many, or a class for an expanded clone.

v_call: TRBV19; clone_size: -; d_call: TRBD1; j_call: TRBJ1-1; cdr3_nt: TGTGCCAGTAGTATGTTGGCGAGGGGGCAGGCGGGGACTGAAGCTTTCTTT; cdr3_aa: CASSMLARGQAGTEAFF
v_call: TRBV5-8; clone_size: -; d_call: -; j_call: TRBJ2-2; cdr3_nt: TGTGCCAGCAGCTTGCAAGGGAACACCGGGGAGCTGTTTTTT; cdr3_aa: CASSLQGNTGELFF
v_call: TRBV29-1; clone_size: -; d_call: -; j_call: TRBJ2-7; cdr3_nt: TGCAGCGGGGCTAGCGACTCCTACGAGCAGTACTTC; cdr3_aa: CSGASDSYEQYF
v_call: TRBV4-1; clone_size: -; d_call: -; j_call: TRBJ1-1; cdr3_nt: TGCGCCAGCAGCCAATCGGACAACACTGAAGCTTTCTTT; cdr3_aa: CASSQSDNTEAFF
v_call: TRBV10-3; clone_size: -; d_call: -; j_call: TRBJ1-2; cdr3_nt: TGTGCCACCCAGGGGAACTATGGCTACACCTTC; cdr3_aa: CATQGNYGYTF
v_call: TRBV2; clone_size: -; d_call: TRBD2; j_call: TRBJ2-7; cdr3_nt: TGTGCCAGCACGGCTAGCGGGAGTTTCGAGCAGTACTTC; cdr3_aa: CASTASGSFEQYF
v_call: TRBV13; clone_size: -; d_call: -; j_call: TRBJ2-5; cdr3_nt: TGTGCCAGCAGCCTATTGGGTGGGGACCAAGAGACCCAGTACTTC; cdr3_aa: CASSLLGGDQETQYF
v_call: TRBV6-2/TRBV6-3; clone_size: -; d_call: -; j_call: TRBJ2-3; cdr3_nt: TGTGCCAGCAGTTTTGAACGGAGCACAGATACGCAGTATTTT; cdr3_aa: CASSFERSTDTQYF
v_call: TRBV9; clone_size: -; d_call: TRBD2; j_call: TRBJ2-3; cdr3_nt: TGTGCCAGCAGCCCCTCCGTCGGGGGGTCAGATACGCAGTATTTT; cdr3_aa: CASSPSVGGSDTQYF
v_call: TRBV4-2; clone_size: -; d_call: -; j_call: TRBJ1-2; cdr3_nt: TGTGCCAGCAGTCAGACCCAGCAAGGGAACTATGGCTACACCTTC; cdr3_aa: CASSQTQQGNYGYTF
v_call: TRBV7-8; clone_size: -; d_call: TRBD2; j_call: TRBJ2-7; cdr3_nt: TGTGCCAGCAGCGAGACTAGCGCCCTACGGGAGCAGTACTTC; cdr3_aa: CASSETSALREQYF
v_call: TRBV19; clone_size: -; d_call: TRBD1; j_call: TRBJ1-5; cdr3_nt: TGTGCCAGTAGTAGCGGGAACAGGGGGCACAATCAGCCTCAGCATTTT; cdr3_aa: CASSSGNRGHNQPQHF
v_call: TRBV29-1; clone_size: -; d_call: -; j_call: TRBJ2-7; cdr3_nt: TGCAGCGTTGAAGATCCAACGGGTAGGGCCTACGAGCAGTACTTC; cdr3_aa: CSVEDPTGRAYEQYF
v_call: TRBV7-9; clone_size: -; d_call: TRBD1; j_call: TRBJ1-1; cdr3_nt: TGTGCCAGCACCCCGGGGTCGACAGGGGGCAGGACTGAAGCTTTCTTT; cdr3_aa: CASTPGSTGGRTEAFF
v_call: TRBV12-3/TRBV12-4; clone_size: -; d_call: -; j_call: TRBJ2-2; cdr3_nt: TGTGCCAGCAGGGGCTCGAACACCGGGGAGCTGTTTTTT; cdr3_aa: CASRGSNTGELFF
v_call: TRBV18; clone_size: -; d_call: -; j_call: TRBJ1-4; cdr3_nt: TGTGCCAGCTCACCAGGCAGCAGTGAAAAACTGTTTTTT; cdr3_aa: CASSPGSSEKLFF
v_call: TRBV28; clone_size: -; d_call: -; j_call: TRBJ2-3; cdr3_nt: TGTGCCAGCAGTTCCCTCTTCACAGATACGCAGTATTTT; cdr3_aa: CASSSLFTDTQYF
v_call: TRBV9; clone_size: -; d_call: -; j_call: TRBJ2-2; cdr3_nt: TGTGCCAGCAGCGTAATGCGGGCAGGGCCTCCCTTGGGCGGGGAGCTGTTTTTT; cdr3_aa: CASSVMRAGPPLGGELFF
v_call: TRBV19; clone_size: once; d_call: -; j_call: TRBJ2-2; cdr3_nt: TGTGCCAGTAGTATTTTGGGGAACACCGGGGAGCTGTTTTTT; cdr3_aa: CASSILGNTGELFF
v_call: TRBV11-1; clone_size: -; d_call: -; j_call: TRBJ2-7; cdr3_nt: TGTGCCAGCAGCTTAGTCCCGGGAAGCTCCTACGAGCAGTACTTC; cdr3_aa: CASSLVPGSSYEQYF
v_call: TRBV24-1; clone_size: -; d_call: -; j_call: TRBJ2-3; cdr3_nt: TGTGCCACCAGTGGCTCCCCGTGGGGGCAGATAAGCACAGATACGCAGTATTTT; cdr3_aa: CATSGSPWGQISTDTQYF
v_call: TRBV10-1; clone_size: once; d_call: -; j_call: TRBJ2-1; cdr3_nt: TGCGCCACCAACCCCCCTTCGAAATGGCGGGTCCCCTACAATGAGCAGTTCTTC; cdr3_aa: CATNPPSKWRVPYNEQFF
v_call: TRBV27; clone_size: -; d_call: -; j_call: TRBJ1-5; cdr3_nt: TGTGCCAGCAGTTTAAAGACAGGTAATCAGCCCCAGCATTTT; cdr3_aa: CASSLKTGNQPQHF
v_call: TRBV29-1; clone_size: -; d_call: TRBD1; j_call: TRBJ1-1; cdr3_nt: TGCAGCGTGGGGGGACAGGTTGTCAACACTGAAGCTTTCTTT; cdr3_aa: CSVGGQVVNTEAFF
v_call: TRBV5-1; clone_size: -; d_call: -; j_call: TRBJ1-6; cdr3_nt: TGCGCCAGCAGCTTGGGGGACTTCCCCCAGCTCAATTCACCCCTCCACTTT; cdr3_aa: CASSLGDFPQLNSPLHF
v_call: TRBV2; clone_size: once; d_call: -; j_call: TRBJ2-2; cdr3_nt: TGTGCCAGCAGTGGGGCTCCCGGGGAGCTGTTTTTT; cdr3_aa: CASSGAPGELFF
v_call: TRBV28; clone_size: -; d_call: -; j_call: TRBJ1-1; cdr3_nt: TGTGCCAGCAGGTCAGTCAATCCGAACACTGAAGCTTTCTTT; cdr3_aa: CASRSVNPNTEAFF
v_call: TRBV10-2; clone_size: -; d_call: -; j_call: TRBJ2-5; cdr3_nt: TGCGCCAGCAGTGAGATGTGGGAGCGCGAAGAGACCCAGTACTTC; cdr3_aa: CASSEMWEREETQYF
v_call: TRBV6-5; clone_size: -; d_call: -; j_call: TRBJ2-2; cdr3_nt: TGTGCCAGCAGTACGGGACAGAACACCGGGGAGCTGTTTTTT; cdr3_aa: CASSTGQNTGELFF
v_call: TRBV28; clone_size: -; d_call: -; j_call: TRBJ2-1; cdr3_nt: TGTGCCAGCACCAAGGTGGGCATTGGTTTCTACAATGAGCAGTTCTTC; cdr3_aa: CASTKVGIGFYNEQFF
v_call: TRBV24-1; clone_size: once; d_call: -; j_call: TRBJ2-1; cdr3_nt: TGTGCCACCAGTGACTACAGGGTCGATGAGCAGTTCTTC; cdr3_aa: CATSDYRVDEQFF
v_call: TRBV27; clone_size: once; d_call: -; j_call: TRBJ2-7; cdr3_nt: TGTGCCAGCAGTCGAAAAGCGACCCCTACCTACGAGCAGTACTTC; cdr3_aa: CASSRKATPTYEQYF
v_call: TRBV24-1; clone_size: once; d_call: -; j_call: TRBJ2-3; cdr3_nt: TGTGCCACCAGTGATGCAGGGGCACGCACAGATACGCAGTATTTT; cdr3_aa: CATSDAGARTDTQYF
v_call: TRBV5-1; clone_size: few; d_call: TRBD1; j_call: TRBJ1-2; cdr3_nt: TGCGCCAGCAGCTTGGGCGGGACAGCTAACTATGGCTACACCTTC; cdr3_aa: CASSLGGTANYGYTF
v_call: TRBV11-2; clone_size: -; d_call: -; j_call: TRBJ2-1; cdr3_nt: TGTGCCAGCAGCTTAGAAGACAGGACCAAGCAGTTCTTC; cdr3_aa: CASSLEDRTKQFF
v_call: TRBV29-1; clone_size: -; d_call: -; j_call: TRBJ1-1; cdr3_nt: TGCAGCGTCGTAGTCCACTACATGAACACTGAAGCTTTCTTT; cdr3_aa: CSVVVHYMNTEAFF
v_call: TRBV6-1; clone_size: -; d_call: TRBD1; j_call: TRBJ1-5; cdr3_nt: TGTGCCAGCAGTGAAAGTACAGGGGCGAGTCAGCCCCAGCATTTT; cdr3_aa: CASSESTGASQPQHF
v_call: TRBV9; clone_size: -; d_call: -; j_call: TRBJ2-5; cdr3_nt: TGTGCCAGCAGCGTAGCTCGGGGAACCCAGTACTTC; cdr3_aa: CASSVARGTQYF
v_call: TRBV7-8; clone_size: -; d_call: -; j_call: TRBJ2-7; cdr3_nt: TGTGCCAGCAGCCCCGCCGTGGGGACCGGCTACGAGCAGTACTTC; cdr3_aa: CASSPAVGTGYEQYF
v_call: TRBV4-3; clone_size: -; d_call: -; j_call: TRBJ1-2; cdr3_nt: TGCGCCAGCAGCCAAGCTCCCGGGGCTAGTGGCTACACCTTC; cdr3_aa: CASSQAPGASGYTF
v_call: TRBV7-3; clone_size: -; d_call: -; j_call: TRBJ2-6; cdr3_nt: TGTGCCAGCAGCTTAATACGGGGCGCTGGGGCCAACGTCCTGACTTTC; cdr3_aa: CASSLIRGAGANVLTF
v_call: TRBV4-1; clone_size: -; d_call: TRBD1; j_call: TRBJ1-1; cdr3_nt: TGCGCCAGCAGCCTATCGAACAGGGGCACTGAAGCTTTCTTT; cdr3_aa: CASSLSNRGTEAFF
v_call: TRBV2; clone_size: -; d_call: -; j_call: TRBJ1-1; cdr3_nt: TGTGCCAGCAGTGAAGAAGGAACCGAAGCTTTCTTT; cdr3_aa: CASSEEGTEAFF
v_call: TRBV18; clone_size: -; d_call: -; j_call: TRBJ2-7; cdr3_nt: TGTGCCAGCTCACCACAAGGGTTACCCAACGAGCAGTACTTC; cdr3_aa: CASSPQGLPNEQYF
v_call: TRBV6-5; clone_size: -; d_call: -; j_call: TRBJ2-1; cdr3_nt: TGTGCCAGCAGTTACGGGGTGAGGAGAGGGAAAGATGAGCAGTTCTTC; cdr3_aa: CASSYGVRRGKDEQFF
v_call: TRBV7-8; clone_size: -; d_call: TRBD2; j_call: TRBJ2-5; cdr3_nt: TGTGCCAGCAGCTTATCTGCTAGCGGTCCACCGGAGACCCAGTACTTC; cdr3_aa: CASSLSASGPPETQYF
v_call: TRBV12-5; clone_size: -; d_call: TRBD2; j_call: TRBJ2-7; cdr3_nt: TGTGCTAGTGGTCTGGGACTAGCGCGCTCCTACGAGCAGTACTTC; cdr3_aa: CASGLGLARSYEQYF
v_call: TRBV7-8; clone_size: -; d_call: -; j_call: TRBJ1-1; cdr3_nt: TGTGCCAGCACCCTTAGGGGGGTTCGGAACACTGAAGCTTTCTTT; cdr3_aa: CASTLRGVRNTEAFF
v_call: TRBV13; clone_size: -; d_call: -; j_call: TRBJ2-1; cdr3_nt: TGTGCCAGCAGCAACCGGGGAAACAATGAGCAGTTCTTC; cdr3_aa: CASSNRGNNEQFF
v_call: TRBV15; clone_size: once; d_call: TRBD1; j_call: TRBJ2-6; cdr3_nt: TGTGCCACCGGACAGGGCGGTGGGGCCAACGTCCTGACTTTC; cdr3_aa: CATGQGGGANVLTF
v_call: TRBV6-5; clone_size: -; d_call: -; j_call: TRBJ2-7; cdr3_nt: TGTGCCAGCAGTTACTCGCCCAGCGGCTACGAGCAGTACTTC; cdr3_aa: CASSYSPSGYEQYF
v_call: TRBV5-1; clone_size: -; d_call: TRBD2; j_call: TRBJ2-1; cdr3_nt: TGCGCCAGCAGCTCCCGACTAGCGGGAGGGAATGAGCAGTTCTTC; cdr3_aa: CASSSRLAGGNEQFF
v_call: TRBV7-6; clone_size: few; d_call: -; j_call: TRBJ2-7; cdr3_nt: TGTGCCAGCAGCTTAGTTCCCCCTCCCGGGACATACGAGCAGTACTTC; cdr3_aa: CASSLVPPPGTYEQYF
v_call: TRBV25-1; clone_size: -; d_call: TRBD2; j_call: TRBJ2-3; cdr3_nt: TGTGCCAGCAGTGAATATACTAGCGTCACAGATACGCAGTATTTT; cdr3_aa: CASSEYTSVTDTQYF